This TCR beta chain originates from a study of blood T cell repertoires in COVID-19. Overall study: PBMCs, B-cell-depleted T cells, or T cells were the source of the cDNA or gDNA that made up the material.

Germline assignment: CDR1 MNHNY and CDR2 SVGAGI (reference sequence). CDR3 length: 17 amino acids. V shed 5 bases and J 4 bases; nucleotides not matched to a gene: 16. Source study methods: Reference gene primer amplification gave estimated nucleated cell counts. Generated by immunoSEQ multiplex PCR, the TCRdb table keeps only in-frame clones and is missing some. The D gene and trimming were derived from the DNA, and the V and J assignments and clone size from that table. The table has under 150,000 clones, more than 85% seen once. This TCR came from a man aged 50-59 years with active or convalescent COVID-19. The rearrangement joins TRBV6-6 to TRBJ2-7, with 8 bases that match TRBD1. Material for sequencing was peripheral blood. CDR3 residues: CASSPLAPGGGFYEQYF. The CDR3 DNA reads as TGTGCCAGCAGTCCCCTCGCTCCAGGGGGCGGTTTTTACGAGCAGTACTTC.